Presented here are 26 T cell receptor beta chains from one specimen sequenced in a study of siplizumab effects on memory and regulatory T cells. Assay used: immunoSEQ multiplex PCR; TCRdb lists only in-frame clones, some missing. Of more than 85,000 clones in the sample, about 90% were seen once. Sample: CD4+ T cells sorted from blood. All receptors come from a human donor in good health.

The CDR3 nucleotides read TGTGCCAGCAGTTACACGGGGGGGTCCTACGAGCAGTACTTC. This translates into CASSYTGGSYEQYF. V is TRBV6-5 and J is TRBJ2-5; 8 bases are a match to TRBD2. The DNA end is more similar to TRBJ2-7, so the J call may be wrong. CDR3 length equals 14 residues. CDR1 is MNHEY, CDR2 SVGAGI, per germline.

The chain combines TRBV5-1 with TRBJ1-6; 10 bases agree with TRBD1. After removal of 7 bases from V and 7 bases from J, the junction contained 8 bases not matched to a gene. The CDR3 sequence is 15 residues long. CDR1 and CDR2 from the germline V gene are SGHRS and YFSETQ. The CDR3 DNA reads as TGCGCCAGCGCGAGACAGGGGGCGCAGAATTCACCCCTCCACTTT. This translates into CASARQGAQNSPLHF. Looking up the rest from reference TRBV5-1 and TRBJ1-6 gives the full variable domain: KAGVTQTPRYLIKTRGQQVTLSCSPISGHRSVSWYQQTPGQGLQFLFEYFSETQRNKGNFPGRFSGRQFSNSRSEMNVSTLELGDSALYLCASARQGAQNSPLHFGNGTRLTVT.

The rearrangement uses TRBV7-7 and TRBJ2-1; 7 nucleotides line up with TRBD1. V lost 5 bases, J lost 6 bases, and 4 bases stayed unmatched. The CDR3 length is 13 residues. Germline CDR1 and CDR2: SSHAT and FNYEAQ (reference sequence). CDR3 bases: TGTGCCAGCAGCAACGGACAGGTCAATGAGCAGTTCTTC. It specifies CASSNGQVNEQFF.

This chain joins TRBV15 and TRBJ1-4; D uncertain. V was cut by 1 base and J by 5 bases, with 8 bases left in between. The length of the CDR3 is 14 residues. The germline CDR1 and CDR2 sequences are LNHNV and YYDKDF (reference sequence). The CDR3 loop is CATSRVHGNEKLFF. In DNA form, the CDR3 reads TGTGCCACCAGCAGAGTTCATGGGAATGAAAAACTGTTTTTT.

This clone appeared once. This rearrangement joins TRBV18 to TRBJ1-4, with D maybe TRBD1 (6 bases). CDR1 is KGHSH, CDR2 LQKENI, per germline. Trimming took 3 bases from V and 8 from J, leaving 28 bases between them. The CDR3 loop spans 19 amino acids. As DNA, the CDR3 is TGTGCCAGCTCACCCCAAAAGGGGGGCGCGGGGACCCTTTTGGAAAAACTGTTTTTT. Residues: CASSPQKGGAGTLLEKLFF.

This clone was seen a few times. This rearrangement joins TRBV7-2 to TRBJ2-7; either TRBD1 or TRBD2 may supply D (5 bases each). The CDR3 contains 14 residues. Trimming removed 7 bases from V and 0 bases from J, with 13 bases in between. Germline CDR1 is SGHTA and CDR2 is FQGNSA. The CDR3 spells CASTRDGASYEQYF. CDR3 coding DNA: TGTGCCAGCACCCGGGACGGCGCCTCCTACGAGCAGTACTTC.

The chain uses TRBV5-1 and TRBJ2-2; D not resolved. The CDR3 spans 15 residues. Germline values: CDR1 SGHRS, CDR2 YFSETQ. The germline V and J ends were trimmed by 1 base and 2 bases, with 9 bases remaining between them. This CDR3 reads CASSLLGINTGELFF. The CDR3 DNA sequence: TGCGCCAGCAGCTTGTTGGGTATTAACACCGGGGAGCTGTTTTTT.

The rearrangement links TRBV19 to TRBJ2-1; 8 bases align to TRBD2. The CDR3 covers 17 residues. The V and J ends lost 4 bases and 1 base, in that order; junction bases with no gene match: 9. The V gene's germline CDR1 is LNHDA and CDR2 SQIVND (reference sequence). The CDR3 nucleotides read TGTGCCAGTAGTACGCTGAGCGGGAGAGTGTCCTACAATGAGCAGTTCTTC. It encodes CASSTLSGRVSYNEQFF.

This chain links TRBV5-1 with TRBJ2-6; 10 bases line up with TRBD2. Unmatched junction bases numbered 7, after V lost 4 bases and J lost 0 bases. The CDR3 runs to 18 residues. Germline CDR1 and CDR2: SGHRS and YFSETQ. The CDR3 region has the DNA TGCGCCAGCAGCGTAAGGACTAGCGGACCCTCTGGGGCCAACGTCCTGACTTTC. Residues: CASSVRTSGPSGANVLTF.

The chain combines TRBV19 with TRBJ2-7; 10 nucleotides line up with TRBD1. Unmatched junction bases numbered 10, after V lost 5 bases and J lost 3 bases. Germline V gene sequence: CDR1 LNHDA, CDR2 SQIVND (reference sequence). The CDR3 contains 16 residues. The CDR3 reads CASSPPGQGKNYEQYF. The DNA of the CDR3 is TGTGCCAGTAGTCCCCCGGGACAGGGGAAGAACTACGAGCAGTACTTC.

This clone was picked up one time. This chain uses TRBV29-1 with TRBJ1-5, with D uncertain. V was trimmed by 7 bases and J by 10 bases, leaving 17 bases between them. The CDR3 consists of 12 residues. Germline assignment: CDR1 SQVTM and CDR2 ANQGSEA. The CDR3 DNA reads TGCAGCGCATCGGACGGTGGTAGACCCCAGCATTTT. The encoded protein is CSASDGGRPQHF.

The CDR3 reads CASRAEAGFYNEQFF. In DNA form, the CDR3 reads TGTGCCAGCAGGGCAGAGGCGGGGTTCTACAATGAGCAGTTCTTC. The rearrangement joins TRBV2 to TRBJ2-1, with a possible D match to TRBD2 (6 bases). Germline V gene data show CDR1 as SNHLY and CDR2 as FYNNEI. V was pared by 6 bases and J by 3 bases, with 15 bases between. CDR3 length: 15 amino acids.

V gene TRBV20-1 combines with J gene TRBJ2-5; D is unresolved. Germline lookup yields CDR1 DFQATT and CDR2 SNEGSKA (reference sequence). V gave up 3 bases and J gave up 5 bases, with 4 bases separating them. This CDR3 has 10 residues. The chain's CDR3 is CSASQETQYF. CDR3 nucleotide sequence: TGCAGTGCTAGTCAGGAGACCCAGTACTTC.

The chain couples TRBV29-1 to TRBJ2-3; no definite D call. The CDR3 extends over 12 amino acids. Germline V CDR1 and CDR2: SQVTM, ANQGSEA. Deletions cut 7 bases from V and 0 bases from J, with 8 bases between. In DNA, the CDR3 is TGCAGCGGGGCGGACAGCACAGATACGCAGTATTTT. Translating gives CSGADSTDTQYF.

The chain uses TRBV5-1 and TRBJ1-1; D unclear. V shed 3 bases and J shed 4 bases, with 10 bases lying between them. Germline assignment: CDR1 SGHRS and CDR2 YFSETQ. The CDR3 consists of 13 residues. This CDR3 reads CASSYKEGTEAFF. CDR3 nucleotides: TGCGCCAGCAGCTACAAAGAGGGCACTGAAGCTTTCTTT.

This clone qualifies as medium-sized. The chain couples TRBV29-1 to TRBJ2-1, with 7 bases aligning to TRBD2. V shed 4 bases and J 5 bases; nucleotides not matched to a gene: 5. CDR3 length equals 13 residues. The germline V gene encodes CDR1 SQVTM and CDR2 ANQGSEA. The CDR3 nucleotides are TGCAGCGTTGCTAGCGGACTAAACAATGAGCAGTTCTTC. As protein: CSVASGLNNEQFF.

CDR3 region: CATSRVRLAGGPIVKNIQYF. As DNA, the CDR3 is TGTGCCACCAGCAGAGTCAGACTAGCGGGAGGGCCTATTGTCAAAAACATTCAGTACTTC. The chain joins TRBV15 to TRBJ2-4; 14 bases fit TRBD2. The CDR3 runs to 20 residues. Germline V gene lookup returns CDR1 LNHNV and CDR2 YYDKDF (reference sequence). V shed 1 base, J shed 3 bases, and the junction held 11 bases outside the gene matches.

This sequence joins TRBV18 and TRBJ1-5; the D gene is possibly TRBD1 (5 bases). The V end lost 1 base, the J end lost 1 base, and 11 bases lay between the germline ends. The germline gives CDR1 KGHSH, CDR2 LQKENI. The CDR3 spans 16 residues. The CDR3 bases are TGTGCCAGCTCACCACTCCCCACAGGAAGCAATCAGCCCCAGCATTTT. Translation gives CASSPLPTGSNQPQHF.

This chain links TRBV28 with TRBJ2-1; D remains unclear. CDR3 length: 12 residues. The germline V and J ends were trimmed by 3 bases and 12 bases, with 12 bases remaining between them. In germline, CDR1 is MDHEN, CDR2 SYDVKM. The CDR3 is CASSFRRLGQFF. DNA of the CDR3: TGTGCCAGCAGTTTCCGGCGGTTGGGGCAGTTCTTC.

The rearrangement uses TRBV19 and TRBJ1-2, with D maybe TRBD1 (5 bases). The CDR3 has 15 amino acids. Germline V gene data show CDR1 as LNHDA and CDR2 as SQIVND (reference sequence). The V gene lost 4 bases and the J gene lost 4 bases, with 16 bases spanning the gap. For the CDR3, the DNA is TGTGCCAGTAGTACCAGGACACAACCTCCCTATGGCTACACCTTC. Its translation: CASSTRTQPPYGYTF.

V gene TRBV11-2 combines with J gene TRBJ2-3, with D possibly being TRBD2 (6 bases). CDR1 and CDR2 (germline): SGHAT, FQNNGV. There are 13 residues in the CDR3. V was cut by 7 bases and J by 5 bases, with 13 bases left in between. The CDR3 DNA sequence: TGTGCCAGCACCTTTTCGCGGGGAGATACGCAGTATTTT. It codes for CASTFSRGDTQYF.

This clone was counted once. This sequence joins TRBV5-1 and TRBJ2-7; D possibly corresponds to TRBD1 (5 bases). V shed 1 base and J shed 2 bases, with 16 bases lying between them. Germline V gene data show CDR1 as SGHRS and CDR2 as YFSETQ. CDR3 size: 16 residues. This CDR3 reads CASSLFPGSIPYEQYF. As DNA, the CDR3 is TGCGCCAGCAGCTTGTTCCCAGGGTCAATCCCCTACGAGCAGTACTTC.

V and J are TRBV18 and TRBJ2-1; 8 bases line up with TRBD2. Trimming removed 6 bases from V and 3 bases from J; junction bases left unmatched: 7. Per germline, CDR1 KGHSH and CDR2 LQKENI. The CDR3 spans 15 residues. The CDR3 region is CASSPGGGVYNEQFF. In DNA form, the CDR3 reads TGTGCCAGCTCCCCCGGGGGGGGAGTCTACAATGAGCAGTTCTTC. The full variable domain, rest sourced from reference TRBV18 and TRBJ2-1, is NAGVMQNPRHLVRRRGQEARLRCSPMKGHSHVYWYRQLPEEGLKFMVYLQKENIIDESGMPKERFSAEFPKEGPSILRIQQVVRGDSAAYFCASSPGGGVYNEQFFGPGTRLTVL.

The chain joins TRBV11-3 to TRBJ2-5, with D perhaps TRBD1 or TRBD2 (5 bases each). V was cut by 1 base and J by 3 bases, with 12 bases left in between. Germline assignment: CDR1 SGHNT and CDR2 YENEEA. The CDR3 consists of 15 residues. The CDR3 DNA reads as TGTGCCAGCAGCTTAGGTGGGACGGGGAAAGAGACCCAGTACTTC. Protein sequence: CASSLGGTGKETQYF.

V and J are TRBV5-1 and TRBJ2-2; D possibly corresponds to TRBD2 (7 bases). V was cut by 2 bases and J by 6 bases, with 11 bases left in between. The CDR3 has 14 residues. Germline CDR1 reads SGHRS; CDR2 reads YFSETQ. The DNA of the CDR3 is TGCGCCAGCAGCTTAAGGGGGGGTTCCGGGGAGCTGTTTTTT. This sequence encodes CASSLRGGSGELFF.

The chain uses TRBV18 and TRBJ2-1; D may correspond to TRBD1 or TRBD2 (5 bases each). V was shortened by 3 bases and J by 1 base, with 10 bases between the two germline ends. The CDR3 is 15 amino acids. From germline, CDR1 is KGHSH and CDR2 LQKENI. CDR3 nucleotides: TGTGCCAGCTCACCTGTTGGGGGTTCCTACAATGAGCAGTTCTTC. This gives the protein CASSPVGGSYNEQFF.